The T cell receptor (beta chain) under discussion was sequenced for a study of control samples from healthy donors and cancer patients. Germline V gene sequence: CDR1 SGDLS, CDR2 YYNGEE. This CDR3 is 14 amino acids long. The V end was cut by 0 bases, the J end by 7 bases, with 14 bases between. Profiled with immunoSEQ multiplex PCR; TCRdb holds only in-frame clones, not every one. The data contain approximately 44,000 clones, around 75% of them singletons. Sequencing was done on a sample of formalin-fixed, paraffin-embedded tissue. The V gene is TRBV9, the J gene TRBJ2-7; D could derive from TRBD1 or TRBD2 (5 bases each). The clonotype originates from a male donor with melanoma. CDR3 sequence reads: CASSVGDGAQEQYF. The CDR3 DNA sequence: TGTGCCAGCAGCGTAGGGGACGGGGCGCAAGAGCAGTACTTC.